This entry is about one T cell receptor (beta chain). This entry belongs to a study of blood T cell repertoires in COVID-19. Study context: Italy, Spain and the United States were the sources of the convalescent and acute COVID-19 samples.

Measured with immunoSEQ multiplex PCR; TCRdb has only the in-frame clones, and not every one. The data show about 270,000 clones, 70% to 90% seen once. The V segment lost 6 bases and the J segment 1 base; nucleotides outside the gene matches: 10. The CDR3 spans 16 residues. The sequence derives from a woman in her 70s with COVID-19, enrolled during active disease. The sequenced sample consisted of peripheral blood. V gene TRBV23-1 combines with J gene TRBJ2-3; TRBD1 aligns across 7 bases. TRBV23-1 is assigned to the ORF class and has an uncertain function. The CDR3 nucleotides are TGCGCCAGCAGCCCGGGACAGCAAAATTGCACAGATACGCAGTATTTT. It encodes CASSPGQQNCTDTQYF.